This TCR beta chain was documented in a study of blood T cell repertoires in COVID-19. At the level of the study: In each case, the material was cDNA or gDNA derived from T cells, B-cell-depleted T cells, or PBMCs.

V was pared by 3 bases and J by 1 base, with 5 bases of the junction left unmatched. The CDR3 is made up of 16 amino acids. Germline V gene lookup returns CDR1 LNHNV and CDR2 YYDKDF (reference sequence). The protocol was immunoSEQ multiplex PCR, while the TCRdb copy is restricted to in-frame clones and leaves out a portion. This table has over 150,000 clones, roughly nine tenths appearing once. The receptor was derived from a man aged 45-65 years with acute or convalescent COVID-19. The V gene is TRBV15, the J gene TRBJ2-5, with 10 bases matching TRBD2. Sequencing input: peripheral blood. The CDR3: CATSRGTSGTQETQYF. CDR3 sequence (DNA): TGTGCCACCAGCAGGGGCACTAGCGGGACCCAAGAGACCCAGTACTTC.